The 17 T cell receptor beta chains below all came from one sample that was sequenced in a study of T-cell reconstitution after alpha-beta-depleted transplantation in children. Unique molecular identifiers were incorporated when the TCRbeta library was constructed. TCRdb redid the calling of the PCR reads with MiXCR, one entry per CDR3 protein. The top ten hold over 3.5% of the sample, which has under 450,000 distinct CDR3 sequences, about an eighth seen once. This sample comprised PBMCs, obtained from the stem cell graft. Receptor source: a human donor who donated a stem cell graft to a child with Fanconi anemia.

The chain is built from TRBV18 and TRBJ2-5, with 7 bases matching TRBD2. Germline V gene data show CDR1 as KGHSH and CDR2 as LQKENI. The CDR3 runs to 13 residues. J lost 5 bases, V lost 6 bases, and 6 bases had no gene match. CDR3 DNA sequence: TGTGCCAGCTCGTCAGGACTAGTTGAGACCCAGTACTTC. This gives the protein CASSSGLVETQYF.

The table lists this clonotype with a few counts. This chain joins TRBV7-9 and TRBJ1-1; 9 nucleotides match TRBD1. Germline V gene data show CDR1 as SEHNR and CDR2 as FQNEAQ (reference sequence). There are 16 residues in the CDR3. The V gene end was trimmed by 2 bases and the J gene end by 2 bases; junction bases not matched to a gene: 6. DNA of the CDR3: TGTGCCAGCAGCTTAAAGACAGGGGGAGTCAACACTGAAGCTTTCTTT. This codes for CASSLKTGGVNTEAFF.

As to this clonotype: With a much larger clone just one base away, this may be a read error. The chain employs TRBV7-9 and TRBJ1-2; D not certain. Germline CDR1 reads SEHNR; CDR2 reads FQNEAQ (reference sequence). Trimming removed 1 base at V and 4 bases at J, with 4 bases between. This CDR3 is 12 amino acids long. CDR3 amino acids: CASSLEVYGYTF. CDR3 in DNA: TGTGCCAGCAGCTTAGAGGTCTATGGCTACACCTTC.

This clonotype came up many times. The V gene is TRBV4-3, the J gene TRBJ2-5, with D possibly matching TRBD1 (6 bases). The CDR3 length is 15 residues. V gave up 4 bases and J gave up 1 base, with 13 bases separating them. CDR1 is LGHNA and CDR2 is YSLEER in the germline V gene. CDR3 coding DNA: TGCGCCAGCAGCCGCACCACAGGGTTCCAAGAGACCCAGTACTTC. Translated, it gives CASSRTTGFQETQYF.

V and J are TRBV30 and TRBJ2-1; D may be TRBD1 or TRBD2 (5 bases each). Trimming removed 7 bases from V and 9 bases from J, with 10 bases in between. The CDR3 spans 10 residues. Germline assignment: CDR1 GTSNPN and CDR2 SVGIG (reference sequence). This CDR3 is CASGATEQFF. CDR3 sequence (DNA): TGTGCCTCCGGGGCGACTGAGCAGTTCTTC. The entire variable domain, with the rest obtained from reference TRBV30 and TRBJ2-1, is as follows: SQTIHQWPATLVQPVGSPLSLECTVEGTSNPNLYWYRQAAGRGLQLLFYSVGIGQISSEVPQNLSASRPQDRQFILSSKKLLLSDSGFYLCASGATEQFFGPGTRLTVL.

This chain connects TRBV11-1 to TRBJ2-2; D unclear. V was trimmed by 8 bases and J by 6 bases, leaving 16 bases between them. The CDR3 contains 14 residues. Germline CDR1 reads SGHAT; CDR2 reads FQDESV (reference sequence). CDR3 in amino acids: CASGLGNWAGELFF. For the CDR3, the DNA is TGTGCCAGCGGGCTCGGAAACTGGGCCGGGGAGCTGTTTTTT.

The CDR3 nucleotides are TGCAGCGGGGACAGGGGAACTGAAGCTTTCTTT. Its protein is CSGDRGTEAFF. The chain employs TRBV29-1 and TRBJ1-1; 10 nucleotides align to TRBD1. V dropped 7 bases and J dropped 5; count of bases not matched to a gene: 1. The CDR3 length is 11 residues. Germline loops: CDR1 SQVTM, CDR2 ANQGSEA.

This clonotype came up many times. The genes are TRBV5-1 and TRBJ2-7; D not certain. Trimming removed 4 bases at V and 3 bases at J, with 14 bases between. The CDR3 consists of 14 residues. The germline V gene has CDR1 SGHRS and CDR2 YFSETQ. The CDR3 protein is CASSKETDLYEQYF. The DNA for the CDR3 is TGCGCCAGCAGCAAGGAGACGGATCTCTACGAGCAGTACTTC.

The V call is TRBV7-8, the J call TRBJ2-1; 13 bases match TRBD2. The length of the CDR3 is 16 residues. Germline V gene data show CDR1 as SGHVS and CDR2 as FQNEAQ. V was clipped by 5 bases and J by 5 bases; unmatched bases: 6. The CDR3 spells CASSATTSGGDNEQFF. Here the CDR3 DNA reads TGTGCCAGCAGCGCCACCACTAGCGGGGGGGACAATGAGCAGTTCTTC.

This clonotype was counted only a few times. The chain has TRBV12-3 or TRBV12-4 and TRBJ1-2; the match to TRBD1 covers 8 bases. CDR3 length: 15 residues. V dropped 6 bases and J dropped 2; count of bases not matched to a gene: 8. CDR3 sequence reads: CASRPTGEGNYGYTF. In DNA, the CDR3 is TGTGCCAGCAGACCGACAGGGGAAGGGAACTATGGCTACACCTTC.

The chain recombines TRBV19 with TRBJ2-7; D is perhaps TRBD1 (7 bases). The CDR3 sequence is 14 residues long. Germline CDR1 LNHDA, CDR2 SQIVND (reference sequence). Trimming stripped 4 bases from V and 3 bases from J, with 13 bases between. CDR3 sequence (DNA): TGTGCCAGTAGTAGGGGCGGGACAGACTACGAGCAGTACTTC. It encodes CASSRGGTDYEQYF. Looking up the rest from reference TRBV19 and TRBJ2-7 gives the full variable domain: DGGITQSPKYLFRKEGQNVTLSCEQNLNHDAMYWYRQDPGQGLRLIYYSQIVNDFQKGDIAEGYSVSREKKESFPLTVTSAQKNPTAFYLCASSRGGTDYEQYFGPGTRLTVT.

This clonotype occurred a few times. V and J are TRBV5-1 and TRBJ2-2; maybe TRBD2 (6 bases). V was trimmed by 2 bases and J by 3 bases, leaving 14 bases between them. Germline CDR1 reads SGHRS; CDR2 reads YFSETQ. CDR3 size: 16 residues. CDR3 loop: CASSFSLGTDTGELFF. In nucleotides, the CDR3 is TGCGCCAGCAGCTTTTCACTCGGGACTGACACCGGGGAGCTGTTTTTT.

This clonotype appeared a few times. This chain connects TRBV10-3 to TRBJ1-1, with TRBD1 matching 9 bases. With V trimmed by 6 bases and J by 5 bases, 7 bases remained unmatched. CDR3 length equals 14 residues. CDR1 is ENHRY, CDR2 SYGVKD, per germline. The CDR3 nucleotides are TGTGCCATCAGCCCTACAGGGGGCCGGACTGAAGCTTTCTTT. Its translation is CAISPTGGRTEAFF.

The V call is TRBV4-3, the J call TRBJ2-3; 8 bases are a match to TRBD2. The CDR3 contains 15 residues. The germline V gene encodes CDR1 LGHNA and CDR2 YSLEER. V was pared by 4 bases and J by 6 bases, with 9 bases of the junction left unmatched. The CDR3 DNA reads TGCGCCAGCAGCCTTTCCGGGACTAGTTCGGATACGCAGTATTTT. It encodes CASSLSGTSSDTQYF.

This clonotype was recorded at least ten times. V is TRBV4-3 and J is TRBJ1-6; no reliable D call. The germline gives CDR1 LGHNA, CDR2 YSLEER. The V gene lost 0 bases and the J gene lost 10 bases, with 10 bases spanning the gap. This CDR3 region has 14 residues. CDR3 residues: CASSQESTGSPLHF. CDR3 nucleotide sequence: TGCGCCAGCAGCCAAGAGTCCACGGGGTCACCCCTCCACTTT.

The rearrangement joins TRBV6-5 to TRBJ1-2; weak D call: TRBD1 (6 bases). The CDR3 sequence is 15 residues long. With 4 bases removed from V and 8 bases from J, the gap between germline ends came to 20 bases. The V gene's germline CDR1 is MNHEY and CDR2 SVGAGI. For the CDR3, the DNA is TGTGCCAGCAGTTCCCCCTCAACGCGGGGGCGCGGCTACACCTTC. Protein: CASSSPSTRGRGYTF.

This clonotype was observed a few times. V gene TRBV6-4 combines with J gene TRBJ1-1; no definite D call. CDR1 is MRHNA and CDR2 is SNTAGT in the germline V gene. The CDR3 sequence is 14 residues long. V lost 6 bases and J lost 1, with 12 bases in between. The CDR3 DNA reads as TGTGCCAGCAGGCACACCTCGGGGAACACTGAAGCTTTCTTT. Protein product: CASRHTSGNTEAFF.